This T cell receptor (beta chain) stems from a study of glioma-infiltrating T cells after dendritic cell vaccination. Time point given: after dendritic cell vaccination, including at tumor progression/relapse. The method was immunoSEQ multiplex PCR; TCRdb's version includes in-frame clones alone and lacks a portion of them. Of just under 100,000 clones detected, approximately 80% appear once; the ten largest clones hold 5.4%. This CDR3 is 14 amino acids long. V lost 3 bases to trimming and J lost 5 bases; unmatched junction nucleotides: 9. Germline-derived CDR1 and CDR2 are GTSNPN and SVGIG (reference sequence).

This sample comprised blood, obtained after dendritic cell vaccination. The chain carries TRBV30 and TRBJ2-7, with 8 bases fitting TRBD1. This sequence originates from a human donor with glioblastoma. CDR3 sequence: CAWSSGRGLDEQYF. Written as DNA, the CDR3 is TGTGCCTGGAGCTCAGGCAGGGGGCTCGACGAGCAGTACTTC. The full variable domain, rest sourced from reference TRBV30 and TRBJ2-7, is SQTIHQWPATLVQPVGSPLSLECTVEGTSNPNLYWYRQAAGRGLQLLFYSVGIGQISSEVPQNLSASRPQDRQFILSSKKLLLSDSGFYLCAWSSGRGLDEQYFGPGTRLTVT.